Reported below is one T cell receptor (beta chain). The sample is drawn from a study of blood T cell repertoires in COVID-19. Data came from immunoSEQ multiplex PCR; TCRdb stores just in-frame clones and leaves some out. The sample has over 250,000 clones; around 90% are singletons. The specimen sequenced was PBMCs or T cells enriched from blood (not recorded which). This sequence was found in a woman in her twenties or thirties who had recovered from COVID-19.

The CDR3 loop reads CASTRTGGYEQYF. Written as DNA, the CDR3 is TGTGCCAGCACCAGGACAGGGGGATACGAGCAGTACTTC. The chain carries TRBV27 and TRBJ2-7; 10 bases agree with TRBD1. V shed 7 bases, J shed 4 bases, and the junction held 4 bases outside the gene matches. Germline CDR1 is MNHEY and CDR2 is SMNVEV (reference sequence). This CDR3 is 13 amino acids long.